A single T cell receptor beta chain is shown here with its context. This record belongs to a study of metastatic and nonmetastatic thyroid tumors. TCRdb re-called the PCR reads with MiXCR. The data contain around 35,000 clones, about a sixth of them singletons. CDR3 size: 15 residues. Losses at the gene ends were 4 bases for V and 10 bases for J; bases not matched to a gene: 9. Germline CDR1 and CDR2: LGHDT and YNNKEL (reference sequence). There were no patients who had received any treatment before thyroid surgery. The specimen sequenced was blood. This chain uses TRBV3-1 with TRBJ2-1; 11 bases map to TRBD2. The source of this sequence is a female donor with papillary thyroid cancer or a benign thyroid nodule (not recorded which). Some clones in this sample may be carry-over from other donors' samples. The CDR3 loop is CASSPLAGGYSEQFF. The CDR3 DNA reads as TGTGCCAGCAGCCCGCTAGCGGGGGGATACTCCGAGCAGTTCTTC.